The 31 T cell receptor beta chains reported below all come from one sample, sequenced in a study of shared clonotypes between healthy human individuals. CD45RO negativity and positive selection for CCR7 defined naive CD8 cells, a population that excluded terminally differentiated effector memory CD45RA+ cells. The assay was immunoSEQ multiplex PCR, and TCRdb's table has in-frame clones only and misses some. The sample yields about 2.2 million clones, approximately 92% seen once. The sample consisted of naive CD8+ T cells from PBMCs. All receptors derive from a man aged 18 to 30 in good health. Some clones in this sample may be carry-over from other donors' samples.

The CDR3 sequence is CASSVPSQVGALTGELFF. In DNA form, the CDR3 reads TGTGCCAGCAGCGTACCGTCCCAGGTTGGGGCTCTGACCGGGGAGCTGTTTTTT. The chain has TRBV9 and TRBJ2-2; D may be TRBD1 (5 bases). CDR1 and CDR2 (germline): SGDLS, YYNGEE. V was pared by 1 base and J by 5 bases, with 21 bases between. The CDR3 spans 18 residues.

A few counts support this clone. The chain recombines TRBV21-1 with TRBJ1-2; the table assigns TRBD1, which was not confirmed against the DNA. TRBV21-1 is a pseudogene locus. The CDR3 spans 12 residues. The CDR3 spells CASLGTGDGYTF. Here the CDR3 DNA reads TGTGCCAGCCTCGGGACAGGGGATGGCTACACCTTC.

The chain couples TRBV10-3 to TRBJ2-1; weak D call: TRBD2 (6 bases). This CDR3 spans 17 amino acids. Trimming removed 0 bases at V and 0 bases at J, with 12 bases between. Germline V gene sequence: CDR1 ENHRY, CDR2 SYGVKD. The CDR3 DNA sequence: TGTGCCATCAGTGAGTCGGAGGGCCTGAGCTCCTACAATGAGCAGTTCTTC. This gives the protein CAISESEGLSSYNEQFF.

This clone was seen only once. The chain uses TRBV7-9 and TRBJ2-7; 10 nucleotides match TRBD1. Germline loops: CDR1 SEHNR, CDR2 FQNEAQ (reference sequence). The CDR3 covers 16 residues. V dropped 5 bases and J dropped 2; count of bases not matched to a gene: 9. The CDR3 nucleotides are TGTGCCAGCAGCCCGATACTCGGGACAGGGGCCTACGAGCAGTACTTC. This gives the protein CASSPILGTGAYEQYF.

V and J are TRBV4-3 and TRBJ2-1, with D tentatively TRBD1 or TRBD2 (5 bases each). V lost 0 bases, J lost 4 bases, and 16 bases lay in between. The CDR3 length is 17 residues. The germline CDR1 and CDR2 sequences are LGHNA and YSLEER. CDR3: CASSQDRMRGPYNEQFF. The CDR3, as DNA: TGCGCCAGCAGCCAAGATCGGATGAGGGGACCTTACAATGAGCAGTTCTTC.

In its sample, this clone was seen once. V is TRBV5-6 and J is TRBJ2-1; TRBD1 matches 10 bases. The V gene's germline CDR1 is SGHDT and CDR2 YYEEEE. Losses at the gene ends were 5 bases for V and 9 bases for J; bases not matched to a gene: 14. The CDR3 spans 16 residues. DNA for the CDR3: TGTGCCAGCAGTCTACAAGGACAGGGGGGTTTTGGTGAGCAGTTCTTC. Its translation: CASSLQGQGGFGEQFF.

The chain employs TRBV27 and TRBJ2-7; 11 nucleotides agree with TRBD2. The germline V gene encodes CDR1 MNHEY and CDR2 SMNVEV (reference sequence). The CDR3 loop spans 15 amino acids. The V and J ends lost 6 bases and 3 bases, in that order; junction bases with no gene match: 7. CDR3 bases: TGTGCCAGCAGACCCAGACTAGCGGGGCTCTACGAGCAGTACTTC. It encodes CASRPRLAGLYEQYF.

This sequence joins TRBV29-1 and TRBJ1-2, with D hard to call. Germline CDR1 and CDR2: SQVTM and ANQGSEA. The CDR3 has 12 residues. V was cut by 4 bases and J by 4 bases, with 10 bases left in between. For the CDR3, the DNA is TGCAGCGTTGTGGCAGCCTTCTATGGCTACACCTTC. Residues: CSVVAAFYGYTF.

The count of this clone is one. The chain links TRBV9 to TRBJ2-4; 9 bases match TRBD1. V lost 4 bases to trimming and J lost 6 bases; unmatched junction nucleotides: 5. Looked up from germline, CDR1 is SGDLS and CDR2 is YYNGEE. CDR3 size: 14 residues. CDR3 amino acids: CASSPADRGNIQYF. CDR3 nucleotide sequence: TGTGCCAGCAGCCCAGCGGACAGGGGAAACATTCAGTACTTC.

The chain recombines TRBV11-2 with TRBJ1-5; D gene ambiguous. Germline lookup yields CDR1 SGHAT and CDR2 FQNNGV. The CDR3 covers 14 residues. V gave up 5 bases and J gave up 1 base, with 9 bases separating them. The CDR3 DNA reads TGTGCCAGCAGCCGGGGAGGGAGCAATCAGCCCCAGCATTTT. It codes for CASSRGGSNQPQHF.

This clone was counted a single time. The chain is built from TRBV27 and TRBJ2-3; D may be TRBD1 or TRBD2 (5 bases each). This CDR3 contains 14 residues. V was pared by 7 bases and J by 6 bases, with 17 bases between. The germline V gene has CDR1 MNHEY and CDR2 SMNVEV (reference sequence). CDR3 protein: CASINRDLPDTQYF. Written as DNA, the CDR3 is TGTGCCAGCATCAATCGGGACCTCCCGGATACGCAGTATTTT.

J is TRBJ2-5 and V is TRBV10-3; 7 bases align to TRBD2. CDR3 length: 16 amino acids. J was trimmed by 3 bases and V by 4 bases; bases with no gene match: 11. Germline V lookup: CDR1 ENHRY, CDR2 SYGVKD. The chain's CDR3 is CAISGALRTSEETQYF. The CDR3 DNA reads TGTGCCATCAGTGGGGCCCTCCGAACTAGCGAAGAGACCCAGTACTTC.

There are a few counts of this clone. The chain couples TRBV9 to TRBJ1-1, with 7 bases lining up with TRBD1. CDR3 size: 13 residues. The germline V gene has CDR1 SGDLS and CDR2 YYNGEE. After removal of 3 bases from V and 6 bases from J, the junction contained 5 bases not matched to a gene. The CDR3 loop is CASSAGDRAEAFF. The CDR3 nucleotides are TGTGCCAGCAGCGCGGGAGACAGGGCTGAAGCTTTCTTT. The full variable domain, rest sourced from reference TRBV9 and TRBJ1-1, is DSGVTQTPKHLITATGQRVTLRCSPRSGDLSVYWYQQSLDQGLQFLIQYYNGEERAKGNILERFSAQQFPDLHSELNLSSLELGDSALYFCASSAGDRAEAFFGQGTRLTVV.

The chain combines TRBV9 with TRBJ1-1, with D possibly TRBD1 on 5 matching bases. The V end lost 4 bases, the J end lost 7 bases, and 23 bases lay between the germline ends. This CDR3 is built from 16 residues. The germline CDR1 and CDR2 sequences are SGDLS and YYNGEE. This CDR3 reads CASSPYGGALRGEAFF. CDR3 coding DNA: TGTGCCAGCAGCCCATACGGAGGGGCCCTCCGGGGTGAAGCTTTCTTT.

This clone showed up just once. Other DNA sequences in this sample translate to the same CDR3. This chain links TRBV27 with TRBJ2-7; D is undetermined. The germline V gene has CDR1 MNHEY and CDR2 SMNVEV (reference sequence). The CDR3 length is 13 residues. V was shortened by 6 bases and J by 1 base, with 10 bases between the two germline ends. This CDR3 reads CASSLTYSYEQYF. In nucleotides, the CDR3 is TGTGCCAGCAGCCTGACATATTCCTACGAGCAGTACTTC.

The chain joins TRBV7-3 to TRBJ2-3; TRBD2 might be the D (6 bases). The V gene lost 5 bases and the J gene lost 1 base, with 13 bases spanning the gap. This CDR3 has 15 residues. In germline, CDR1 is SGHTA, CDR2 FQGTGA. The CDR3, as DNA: TGTGCCAGCAGCCACGGGACTCGGGGCACAGATACGCAGTATTTT. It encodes CASSHGTRGTDTQYF.

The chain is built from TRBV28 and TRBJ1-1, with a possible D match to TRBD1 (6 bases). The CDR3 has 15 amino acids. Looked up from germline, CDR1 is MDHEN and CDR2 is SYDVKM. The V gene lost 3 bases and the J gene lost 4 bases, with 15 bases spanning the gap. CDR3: CASSLEWGPRTEAFF. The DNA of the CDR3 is TGTGCCAGCAGTTTGGAATGGGGGCCTCGCACTGAAGCTTTCTTT.

Here the CDR3 DNA reads TGCGCCAGCAGCTTGTCCGGGAGAGGTGAGCAGTTCTTC. Translation: CASSLSGRGEQFF. The J gene is TRBJ2-1, the V gene TRBV5-1; perhaps TRBD2 as D (6 bases). Germline V lookup: CDR1 SGHRS, CDR2 YFSETQ. The V end lost 1 base, the J end lost 9 bases, and 11 bases lay between the germline ends. The CDR3 totals 13 residues.

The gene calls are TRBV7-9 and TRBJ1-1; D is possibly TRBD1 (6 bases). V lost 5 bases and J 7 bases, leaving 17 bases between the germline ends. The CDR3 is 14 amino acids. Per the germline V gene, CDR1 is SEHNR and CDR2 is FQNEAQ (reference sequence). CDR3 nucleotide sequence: TGTGCCAGCAGCACGGGGACACCCGATGGTGAAGCTTTCTTT. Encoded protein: CASSTGTPDGEAFF. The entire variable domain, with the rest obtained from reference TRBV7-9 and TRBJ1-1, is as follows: DTGVSQNPRHKITKRGQNVTFRCDPISEHNRLYWYRQTLGQGPEFLTYFQNEAQLEKSRLLSDRFSAERPKGSFSTLEIQRTEQGDSAMYLCASSTGTPDGEAFFGQGTRLTVV.

The chain's CDR3 is CASSLGPGAGQYF. For the CDR3, the DNA is TGTGCCAGCAGCTTGGGTCCCGGGGCCGGGCAGTACTTC. V gene TRBV5-8 combines with J gene TRBJ2-7; the D call may be TRBD1 or TRBD2 (5 bases each). Trimming removed 0 bases at V and 9 bases at J, with 13 bases between. Germline CDR1 is SGHTS and CDR2 is YDEGEE. This CDR3 has 13 amino acids.

The CDR3 region has the DNA TGTGCCAGCTCACCACCTAAGGGGGAGGAGGACGATGAGCAGTTCTTC. Translation gives CASSPPKGEEDDEQFF. The chain combines TRBV18 with TRBJ2-1; D could derive from TRBD1 or TRBD2 (6 bases each). Trimming cost V 0 bases and J 8 bases, with 17 bases left between them. Germline V gene data show CDR1 as KGHSH and CDR2 as LQKENI. This CDR3 has 16 residues.

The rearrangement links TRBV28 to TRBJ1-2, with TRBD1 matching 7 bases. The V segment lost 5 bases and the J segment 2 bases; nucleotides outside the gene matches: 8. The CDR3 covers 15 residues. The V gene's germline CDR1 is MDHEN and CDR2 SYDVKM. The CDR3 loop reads CASSTQGESNYGYTF. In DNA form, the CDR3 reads TGTGCCAGCAGTACCCAGGGGGAGTCCAACTATGGCTACACCTTC.

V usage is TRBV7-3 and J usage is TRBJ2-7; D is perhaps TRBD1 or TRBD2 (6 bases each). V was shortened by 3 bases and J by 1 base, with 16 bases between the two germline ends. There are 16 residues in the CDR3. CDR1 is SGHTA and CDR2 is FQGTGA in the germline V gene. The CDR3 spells CASSLDGGLTSYEQYF. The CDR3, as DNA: TGTGCCAGCAGCTTGGATGGGGGGCTGACTTCCTACGAGCAGTACTTC. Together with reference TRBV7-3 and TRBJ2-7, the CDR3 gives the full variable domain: GAGVSQTPSNKVTEKGKYVELRCDPISGHTALYWYRQSLGQGPEFLIYFQGTGAADDSGLPNDRFFAVRPEGSVSTLKIQRTERGDSAVYLCASSLDGGLTSYEQYFGPGTRLTVT.

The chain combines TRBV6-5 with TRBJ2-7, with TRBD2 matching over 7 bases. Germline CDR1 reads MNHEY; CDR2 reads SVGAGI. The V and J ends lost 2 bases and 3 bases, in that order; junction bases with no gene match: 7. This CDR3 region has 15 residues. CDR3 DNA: TGTGCCAGCAGTTACGGGGGGGATGGGGACTACGAGCAGTACTTC. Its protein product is CASSYGGDGDYEQYF.

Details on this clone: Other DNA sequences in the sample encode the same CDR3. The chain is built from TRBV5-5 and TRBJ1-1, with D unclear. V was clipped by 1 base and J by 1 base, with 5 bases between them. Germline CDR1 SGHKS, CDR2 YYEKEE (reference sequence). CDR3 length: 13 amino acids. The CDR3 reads CASSLSRNTEAFF. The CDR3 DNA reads TGTGCCAGCAGCTTGTCCAGGAACACTGAAGCTTTCTTT.

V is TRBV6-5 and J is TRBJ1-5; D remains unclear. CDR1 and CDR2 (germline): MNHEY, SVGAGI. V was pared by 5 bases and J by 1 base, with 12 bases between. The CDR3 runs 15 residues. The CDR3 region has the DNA TGTGCCAGCAGTGCGGGTAGGACGAGCAATCAGCCCCAGCATTTT. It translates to CASSAGRTSNQPQHF.

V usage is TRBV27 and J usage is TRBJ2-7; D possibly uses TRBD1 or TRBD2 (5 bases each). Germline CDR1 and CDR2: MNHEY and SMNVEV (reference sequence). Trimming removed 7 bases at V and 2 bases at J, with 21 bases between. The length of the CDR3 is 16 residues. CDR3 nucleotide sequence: TGTGCCAGCAAAACATACCGGGACGGCGATACCTACGAGCAGTACTTC. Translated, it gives CASKTYRDGDTYEQYF.

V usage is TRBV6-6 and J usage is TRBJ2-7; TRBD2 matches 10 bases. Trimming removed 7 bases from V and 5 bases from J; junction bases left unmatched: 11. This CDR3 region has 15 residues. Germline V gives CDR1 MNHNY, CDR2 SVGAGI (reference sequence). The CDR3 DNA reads TGTGCCAGCACCAGCGGGAGGGCCACGAAAAACGAGCAGTACTTC. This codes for CASTSGRATKNEQYF.

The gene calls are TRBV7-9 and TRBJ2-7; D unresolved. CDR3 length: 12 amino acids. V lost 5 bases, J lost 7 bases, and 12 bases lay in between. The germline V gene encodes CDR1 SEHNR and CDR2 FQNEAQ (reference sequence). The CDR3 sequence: CASSLQVGEQYF. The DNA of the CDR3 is TGTGCCAGCAGCCTCCAGGTGGGGGAGCAGTACTTC.

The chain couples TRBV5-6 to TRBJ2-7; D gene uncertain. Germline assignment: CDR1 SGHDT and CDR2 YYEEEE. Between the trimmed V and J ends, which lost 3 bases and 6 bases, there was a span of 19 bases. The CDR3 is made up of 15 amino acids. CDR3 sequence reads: CASSSRYTASREQYF. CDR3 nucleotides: TGTGCCAGCAGCTCCCGGTACACGGCCTCACGCGAGCAGTACTTC.

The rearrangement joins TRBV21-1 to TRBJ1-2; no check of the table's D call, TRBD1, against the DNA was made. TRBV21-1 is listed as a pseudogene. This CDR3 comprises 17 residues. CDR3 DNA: TGTGCCAGCAGGACCGGGACAGGGAGTGTAGCTAACTATGGCTACACCTTC. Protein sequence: CASRTGTGSVANYGYTF.